There are many counts of the clone carrying this T cell receptor (beta chain). In TCRdb, the RT-PCR reads were re-called with MiXCR into one record per CDR3 protein. The sample records almost 700,000 distinct CDR3 sequences, about 14% being singletons. Germline lookup yields CDR1 MNHNS and CDR2 SASEGT. V shed 6 bases, J shed 8 bases, and the junction held 18 bases outside the gene matches. The CDR3 loop spans 18 amino acids. Material: memory CD4+ T cells from blood. The TCR sequence derives from a female donor in good health, serving as a healthy control. V usage is TRBV6-1 and J usage is TRBJ2-1, with TRBD2 identical over 11 bases. The DNA for the CDR3 is TGTGCCAGCAGGGGGGGACTAGCGGCCCATGGGAGGTTATATGAGCAGTTCTTC. The encoded protein is CASRGGLAAHGRLYEQFF.